The T cell receptor (beta chain) described here comes from a study of blood T cell repertoires in COVID-19. About the research overall: Both acute and convalescent COVID-19 samples were obtained from the United States, Italy and Spain. PBMCs, B-cell-depleted T cells, or T cells provided the cDNA or gDNA that made up the material.

Data came from immunoSEQ multiplex PCR; TCRdb stores just in-frame clones and leaves some out. The sample has about 190,000 clones; 80% to 90% are singletons. Trimming removed 8 bases at V and 8 bases at J, with 15 bases between. The CDR3 consists of 12 residues. The TCR originated in a man in his forties or fifties with active or convalescent COVID-19. The rearrangement links TRBV12-3 or TRBV12-4 to TRBJ1-2; D remains unclear. Sequencing input: peripheral blood. CDR3 residues: CASFRLTGGYTF. In DNA form, the CDR3 reads TGTGCCAGCTTTAGATTGACGGGGGGCTACACCTTC.